This T cell receptor beta chain stems from a study of T cells in Graves' hyperthyroidism and ophthalmopathy. CDR3 length equals 13 residues. Trimming cost V 4 bases and J 5 bases, with 10 bases left between them. Germline-derived CDR1 and CDR2 are SGHNT and YENEEA. This clonotype was observed at least ten times. Researchers took RNA transcripts and amplified the TCR beta CDR3 regions from them. First-round RT-PCR with HTBI primers amplified the TCR CDR3 region. TCRdb used MiXCR to reprocess the multiplex PCR reads, holding one entry per CDR3 protein. Of approximately 380,000 distinct CDR3 sequences in the sample, about 18% were seen once.

Sequencing used blood. This chain uses TRBV11-3 with TRBJ2-3, with D possibly matching TRBD2 (5 bases). The sequence was collected from a woman aged 18-35 years with Graves' hyperthyroidism. CDR3: CASSSRRGDTQYF. CDR3 DNA: TGTGCCAGCAGCTCAAGACGGGGAGATACGCAGTATTTT.